A selection of T cell receptor beta chains follows, all from one sample in a study of blood T cell repertoires in COVID-19. Profiling relied on immunoSEQ multiplex PCR, and the TCRdb table lists in-frame clones only, not all of them. The sample shows around 140,000 clones, about nine tenths of them seen only once. The source material was PBMCs or T cells enriched from blood (not recorded which). These receptors all stem from a man aged 60 to 69 who had recovered from COVID-19. CDR3s include the opening cysteine and the closing phenylalanine or tryptophan. The order of the fields is V gene, D gene, J gene, clone size, CDR3 DNA, CDR3 protein. A D gene is named only where the DNA matches it firmly. Size is stated for part of the rows, as once, few or many counts, or as a class when the clone is expanded.

V gene: TRBV11-2; D gene: TRBD1; J gene: TRBJ1-6; clone size: -; CDR3 DNA: TGTGCCAGCAGCATCCGGGACAGGGCTTCACCCCTCCACTTT; CDR3 protein: CASSIRDRASPLHF
V gene: TRBV28; D gene: -; J gene: TRBJ1-6; clone size: -; CDR3 DNA: TGTGCCAGCAGTTTATGGGGGAGGCATTCACCCCTCCACTTT; CDR3 protein: CASSLWGRHSPLHF
V gene: TRBV7-9; D gene: TRBD1; J gene: TRBJ2-7; clone size: -; CDR3 DNA: TGTGCCAGCAGCTCAGTCGGGACAGGGGTTTACGAGCAGTACTTC; CDR3 protein: CASSSVGTGVYEQYF
V gene: TRBV6-5; D gene: TRBD2; J gene: TRBJ2-1; clone size: -; CDR3 DNA: TGTGCCAGCAGTTACCTCGGGGGGGCTTACAATGAGCAGTTCTTC; CDR3 protein: CASSYLGGAYNEQFF
V gene: TRBV3-1/TRBV3-2; D gene: TRBD1; J gene: TRBJ2-5; clone size: -; CDR3 DNA: TGTGCCAGCAGGGGGGACAGCTTCCAAGAGACCCAGTACTTC; CDR3 protein: CASRGDSFQETQYF
V gene: TRBV29-1; D gene: -; J gene: TRBJ1-1; clone size: -; CDR3 DNA: TGCAGCGTCTCCCTCCCTAACACTGAAGCTTTCTTT; CDR3 protein: CSVSLPNTEAFF
V gene: TRBV15; D gene: -; J gene: TRBJ2-3; clone size: -; CDR3 DNA: TGTGCCACCAGCAGAGGGGGCCGGAGCACAGATACGCAGTATTTT; CDR3 protein: CATSRGGRSTDTQYF
V gene: TRBV28; D gene: TRBD1; J gene: TRBJ2-1; clone size: -; CDR3 DNA: TGTGCCAGCAGTTTATATGGGACAGGGTCCCATGAGCAGTTCTTC; CDR3 protein: CASSLYGTGSHEQFF
V gene: TRBV3-1/TRBV3-2; D gene: TRBD2; J gene: TRBJ2-2; clone size: -; CDR3 DNA: TGTGCCAGCAGCCAAGTCTTGCGGGAGGGCCGGACCGGGGAGCTGTTTTTT; CDR3 protein: CASSQVLREGRTGELFF
V gene: TRBV11-2; D gene: -; J gene: TRBJ2-7; clone size: -; CDR3 DNA: TGTGCCAGCAGCTTAAGCCCCCCGGACGAGCAGTACTTC; CDR3 protein: CASSLSPPDEQYF
V gene: TRBV28; D gene: -; J gene: TRBJ2-2; clone size: -; CDR3 DNA: TGTGCCAGCAGTTACAGGTTCCCCGGGGAGCTGTTTTTT; CDR3 protein: CASSYRFPGELFF
V gene: TRBV9; D gene: -; J gene: TRBJ2-1; clone size: -; CDR3 DNA: TGTGCCGGCAGCGTAGAATTGCGGGGCAAACACAATGAGCAGTTCTTC; CDR3 protein: CAGSVELRGKHNEQFF
V gene: TRBV2; D gene: -; J gene: TRBJ2-1; clone size: -; CDR3 DNA: TGTGCCAGCAGTGGCCCCCCTGTGGCACCCGGACACGATGAGCAGTTCTTC; CDR3 protein: CASSGPPVAPGHDEQFF
V gene: TRBV4-2; D gene: -; J gene: TRBJ2-1; clone size: -; CDR3 DNA: TGTGCCAGCAGCCTCTCGACTGGAGTGTACAATGAGCAGTTCTTC; CDR3 protein: CASSLSTGVYNEQFF
V gene: TRBV27; D gene: TRBD1; J gene: TRBJ2-4; clone size: -; CDR3 DNA: TGTGCCAGCAGTCGACAGGGGGCCGCCAAAAACATTCAGTACTTC; CDR3 protein: CASSRQGAAKNIQYF
V gene: TRBV28; D gene: -; J gene: TRBJ1-2; clone size: -; CDR3 DNA: TGTGCCAGCAGCCTCTACGCAAGGGGGGGAGGCCTCTATGGCTACACCTTC; CDR3 protein: CASSLYARGGGLYGYTF
V gene: TRBV4-1; D gene: TRBD2; J gene: TRBJ2-1; clone size: few; CDR3 DNA: TGCGCCAGCAGCCAAGAAAAGCGGGGGGGCGTGAATGAGCAGTTCTTC; CDR3 protein: CASSQEKRGGVNEQFF
V gene: TRBV28; D gene: -; J gene: TRBJ1-2; clone size: -; CDR3 DNA: TGTGCCAGCAGTTCCGACACCCTCTATGGCTACACCTTC; CDR3 protein: CASSSDTLYGYTF
V gene: TRBV3-1/TRBV3-2; D gene: -; J gene: TRBJ1-6; clone size: few; CDR3 DNA: TGTGCCAGCAGCGATAGGACTAACGGGTCACCCCTCCACTTT; CDR3 protein: CASSDRTNGSPLHF
V gene: TRBV2; D gene: TRBD1; J gene: TRBJ2-3; clone size: -; CDR3 DNA: TGTGCCAGTAGAGGGACAGGGGCAGATACGCAGTATTTT; CDR3 protein: CASRGTGADTQYF
V gene: TRBV27; D gene: -; J gene: TRBJ1-6; clone size: -; CDR3 DNA: TGTGCCAGCAGTGCCGACAGCCGCCTTTCACCCCTCCACTTT; CDR3 protein: CASSADSRLSPLHF
V gene: TRBV19; D gene: TRBD1; J gene: TRBJ2-7; clone size: -; CDR3 DNA: TGTGCCAGTAGTATTTCGGGGACAGGCTGGGGGCTCGAGCAGTACTTC; CDR3 protein: CASSISGTGWGLEQYF
V gene: TRBV6-5; D gene: -; J gene: TRBJ1-5; clone size: -; CDR3 DNA: TGTGCCAGCAGGCCTGGACAGAGTGGCAATCAGCCCCAGCATTTT; CDR3 protein: CASRPGQSGNQPQHF
V gene: TRBV7-9; D gene: -; J gene: TRBJ2-5; clone size: -; CDR3 DNA: TGTGCCAGCAGCCAATACGGGGGATCACAAGAGACCCAGTACTTC; CDR3 protein: CASSQYGGSQETQYF
V gene: TRBV6-1; D gene: -; J gene: TRBJ1-2; clone size: -; CDR3 DNA: TGTGCCAGCAGTGAAAGATTGGAAATGGGCAACTATGGCTACACCTTC; CDR3 protein: CASSERLEMGNYGYTF
V gene: TRBV7-9; D gene: TRBD2; J gene: TRBJ2-7; clone size: -; CDR3 DNA: TGTGCCAGCAGCTTTCCCGGGACTATCATAAACGAGCAGTACTTC; CDR3 protein: CASSFPGTIINEQYF
V gene: TRBV3-1/TRBV3-2; D gene: TRBD1; J gene: TRBJ1-1; clone size: -; CDR3 DNA: TGTGCCAGCAATAAGGGACAGCCTAACACTGAAGCTTTCTTT; CDR3 protein: CASNKGQPNTEAFF
V gene: TRBV27; D gene: -; J gene: TRBJ2-7; clone size: -; CDR3 DNA: TGTGCCAGCAGTCCAACTATAAACCGCTACGAGCAGTACTTC; CDR3 protein: CASSPTINRYEQYF
V gene: TRBV10-3; D gene: -; J gene: TRBJ1-5; clone size: -; CDR3 DNA: TGTGCCATCCCGGGACACCATAGCAATCAGCCCCAGCATTTT; CDR3 protein: CAIPGHHSNQPQHF
V gene: TRBV7-9; D gene: -; J gene: TRBJ1-1; clone size: -; CDR3 DNA: TGTGCCAGCTTCCGCGGCCGGGGGAACACTGAAGCTTTCTTT; CDR3 protein: CASFRGRGNTEAFF
V gene: TRBV11-3; D gene: TRBD2; J gene: TRBJ2-1; clone size: -; CDR3 DNA: TGTGCCAGCAGCTCCGCGCGGGGGAGCAATGAGCAGTTCTTC; CDR3 protein: CASSSARGSNEQFF
V gene: TRBV11-2; D gene: -; J gene: TRBJ2-4; clone size: once; CDR3 DNA: TGTGCCAGCAGCTTCCCAGGGGCGGACATTCAGTACTTC; CDR3 protein: CASSFPGADIQYF
V gene: TRBV9; D gene: -; J gene: TRBJ1-6; clone size: -; CDR3 DNA: TGTGCCAGCAGCGTTTCGCGGGGCGCCACTCCGGCCCTAAATTCACCCCTCCACTTT; CDR3 protein: CASSVSRGATPALNSPLHF
V gene: TRBV7-8; D gene: TRBD1; J gene: TRBJ1-3; clone size: -; CDR3 DNA: TGTGCCAGCAGCCCGGGACAGGGGGCGTCCGGAAACACCATATATTTT; CDR3 protein: CASSPGQGASGNTIYF
V gene: TRBV19; D gene: TRBD1; J gene: TRBJ2-7; clone size: -; CDR3 DNA: TGTGCCAGTAGTATATTAGGGGGACAGGGCTACGAGCAGTACTTC; CDR3 protein: CASSILGGQGYEQYF
V gene: TRBV3-1/TRBV3-2; D gene: -; J gene: TRBJ1-2; clone size: -; CDR3 DNA: TGTGCCAGCAGCTTGGACAGTAACTATGGCTACACCTTC; CDR3 protein: CASSLDSNYGYTF
V gene: TRBV6-1; D gene: -; J gene: TRBJ1-5; clone size: -; CDR3 DNA: TGTGCCAGCAGTGAAGTAGGAGGGGCGACCTATAGCAATCAGCCCCAGCATTTT; CDR3 protein: CASSEVGGATYSNQPQHF